This TCR beta chain came from a study of blood T cell repertoires in COVID-19. In the original workflow: Scientists estimated how many nucleated cells there were by amplifying reference gene primers. Profiled with immunoSEQ multiplex PCR; TCRdb holds only in-frame clones, not every one. The V and J calls and clone size come from that table; D and trimming were worked out from the DNA. The data show 95,000 to 110,000 clones, about 91% seen once. V shed 0 bases and J 4 bases; nucleotides not matched to a gene: 9. Germline CDR1 LGHNA, CDR2 YSLEER. CDR3 size: 16 residues. On this clone itself: Other DNA sequences in this specimen translate into the identical CDR3.

Sequenced sample: peripheral blood. The genes are TRBV4-3 and TRBJ2-7, with 7 positions matching TRBD2. This sequence was found in a man in his forties or fifties with active or convalescent COVID-19. This CDR3 reads CASSQDLGGSSYEQYF. The CDR3 nucleotides read TGCGCCAGCAGCCAAGATCTGGGAGGGTCCAGTTACGAGCAGTACTTC.